Below, 14 T cell receptor beta chains from the same sample are listed, as sequenced in a study of regulatory T cells in long-lasting Graves disease listed by TCRdb under 2021. The library was produced with multiplex PCR. Sequenced using an Illumina HiSeq 4000. TCR beta libraries were built with iRepertoire HTBI primers and Arm-PCR amplification of CDR3 regions. TCRdb ran its own pipeline on the public reads, namely fastp trimming at Q25 and MiXCR clone calling, and kept in-frame beta chains. One record per CDR3 amino acid sequence lists the most common genes and DNA. A total of fewer than 550,000 distinct CDR3 sequences appear in this sample, over 15% of them only once. The leading ten clones occupy 23% of the sample. The label giving this sample's time point can be read as: newly diagnosed GD, antithyroid drugs for less than 3 months. For both TCR sequencing and RNA sequencing, RNA was extracted from PBMCs in TRIzol.

The same data also went into a second study, on T cells in Graves' hyperthyroidism and ophthalmopathy.

The sequences come from peripheral blood mononuclear cells (PBMCs), collected at new diagnosis, from a patient treated with antithyroid drugs. The receptors stem from a woman under 30 with Graves disease. Donor details come from another sample of the same person, matched by shared clones.

The sample holds many counts of this clonotype. The chain is built from TRBV2 and TRBJ2-5; D possibly corresponds to TRBD1 (5 bases). The CDR3 has 13 amino acids. CDR1 is SNHLY and CDR2 is FYNNEI in the germline V gene. The V end was cut by 7 bases, the J end by 4 bases, with 13 bases between. CDR3 nucleotide sequence: TGTGCCAGCAACCCAGGGATCTTAGAGACCCAGTACTTC. Residues: CASNPGILETQYF.

The rearrangement joins TRBV14 to TRBJ1-1, with D tentatively TRBD1 (5 bases). Trimming stripped 1 base from V and 0 bases from J, with 12 bases between. This CDR3 contains 16 residues. The germline gives CDR1 SGHDN, CDR2 FVKESK. The DNA of the CDR3 is TGTGCCAGCAGCCAAGTTTTGGGGGGACTGAACACTGAAGCTTTCTTT. It yields the protein CASSQVLGGLNTEAFF.

The genes are TRBV10-3 and TRBJ2-1; 10 nucleotides line up with TRBD2. The CDR3 runs to 15 residues. Germline V CDR1 and CDR2: ENHRY, SYGVKD. The ends lost 10 bases at V and 7 bases at J; junction bases unmatched: 13. CDR3 in DNA: TGTGCCAGCAGCCCACGGGCTAGCGGGAGTAATGAGCAGTTCTTC. Encoded protein: CASSPRASGSNEQFF.

This clonotype was picked up many times. The rearrangement joins TRBV6-2 or TRBV6-3 to TRBJ2-7; D gene uncertain. Per the germline V gene, CDR1 is MNHEY and CDR2 is SVGEGT. The V end lost 4 bases, the J end lost 7 bases, and 14 bases lay between the germline ends. The CDR3 contains 13 residues. The CDR3 here is CASSSYPLREQYF. For the CDR3, the DNA is TGTGCCAGCAGTTCATATCCCTTGAGGGAGCAGTACTTC.

A word on this clonotype: A read error may be the cause here, since a much bigger clone is one base away. The chain combines TRBV7-9 with TRBJ2-3; a possible D gene is TRBD2 (5 bases). The length of the CDR3 is 14 residues. Germline V gives CDR1 SEHNR, CDR2 FQNEAQ (reference sequence). The CDR3 sequence: CVSSFGLNTDTQYF. DNA of the CDR3: TGTGTCAGCAGCTTTGGACTTAACACAGATACGCAGTATTTT.

This clonotype was seen ten or more times. The rearrangement links TRBV6-1 to TRBJ2-7, with TRBD2 matching 11 bases. CDR3 size: 15 residues. Germline V gives CDR1 MNHNS, CDR2 SASEGT. The ends lost 6 bases at V and 2 bases at J; junction bases unmatched: 6. The CDR3: CASSPFSGRAYEQYF. In DNA, the CDR3 is TGTGCCAGCAGCCCTTTTAGCGGGAGGGCCTACGAGCAGTACTTC.

J is TRBJ1-4 and V is TRBV28; D gene unclear. Germline V gene data show CDR1 as MDHEN and CDR2 as SYDVKM. The length of the CDR3 is 13 residues. V was shortened by 4 bases and J by 6 bases, with 9 bases between the two germline ends. The chain's CDR3 is CASSSATDEKLFF. Here the CDR3 DNA reads TGTGCCAGCAGTTCGGCGACCGATGAAAAACTGTTTTTT.

This clonotype was observed at least ten times. The V gene is TRBV6-2 or TRBV6-3, the J gene TRBJ2-3; D perhaps matches TRBD2 (6 bases). This CDR3 is 17 amino acids long. Trimming cost V 4 bases and J 0 bases, with 17 bases left between them. CDR1 is MNHEY, CDR2 SVGEGT, per germline. For the CDR3, the DNA is TGTGCCAGCAGTTGGGGAATGGCTAGCGTTAGCACAGATACGCAGTATTTT. Its protein is CASSWGMASVSTDTQYF.

This chain connects TRBV20-1 to TRBJ2-3, with 8 nucleotides matching TRBD2. J gave up 3 bases and V 3 bases, and 5 bases lay outside the gene matches. Germline loops: CDR1 DFQATT, CDR2 SNEGSKA (reference sequence). The CDR3 has 14 residues. CDR3 loop: CSASALAGTDTQYF. The CDR3 DNA sequence: TGCAGTGCTAGTGCTCTAGCGGGTACAGATACGCAGTATTTT.

The CDR3 DNA is TGTGCCAGCAGCTTAGTAGGTGGGGGAACAACTGAAGCTTTCTTT. This encodes CASSLVGGGTTEAFF. The chain recombines TRBV11-2 with TRBJ1-1; a possible D gene is TRBD1 (5 bases). Germline V CDR1 and CDR2: SGHAT, FQNNGV. This CDR3 has 15 amino acids. With 1 base removed from V and 5 bases from J, the gap between germline ends came to 14 bases.

This clonotype has at least ten counts. The rearrangement links TRBV29-1 to TRBJ2-2; no clear D gene. This CDR3 region has 13 residues. Germline lookup yields CDR1 SQVTM and CDR2 ANQGSEA. V lost 3 bases and J 0 bases, leaving 5 bases between the germline ends. The CDR3 region has the DNA TGCAGCGTTGACAGGACGAACACCGGGGAGCTGTTTTTT. Translating gives CSVDRTNTGELFF.

This clonotype was detected ten times or more. The V gene is TRBV7-8, the J gene TRBJ1-6, with 9 bases lining up with TRBD1. Trimming cost V 5 bases and J 7 bases; bases outside gene matches: 6. Germline V gene data show CDR1 as SGHVS and CDR2 as FQNEAQ. This CDR3 is 15 amino acids long. This CDR3 reads CASSEPGTGNSPLHF. The CDR3 nucleotides are TGTGCCAGCAGCGAACCCGGGACAGGGAATTCACCCCTCCACTTT.

To note about this clonotype: The CDR3 does not close with the conserved phenylalanine or tryptophan, likely indicating a read error. The DNA is omitted, as the CDR3 cannot be located on it reliably, and the CDR3 follows TCRdb's listing. This rearrangement joins TRBV11-2 to TRBJ2-6. Including both end residues, the CDR3 is 16 amino acids long. Germline CDR1 and CDR2: SGHAT and FQNNGV. The CDR3 loop reads CASSLALLGGANVVTL.

Many counts were recorded for this clonotype. The rearrangement links TRBV24-1 to TRBJ1-1, with D perhaps matching TRBD1 (5 bases). V lost 4 bases and J 1 base, leaving 15 bases between the germline ends. Germline CDR1 KGHDR, CDR2 SFDVKD. The CDR3 is made up of 16 amino acids. CDR3 in DNA: TGTGCCACCAGTGACCTGCCAGGGCATCAGAACACTGAAGCTTTCTTT. Translated, it gives CATSDLPGHQNTEAFF.